These 32 T cell receptor beta chains were all obtained from the same sample, sequenced in a study of T cells in Graves' hyperthyroidism and ophthalmopathy. TCR beta CDR3 sequences were amplified from RNA transcripts. Using the HTBI primer set, a first-round RT-PCR was run on the TCR CDR3. Each CDR3 protein is one row after TCRdb ran MiXCR on the multiplex PCR reads. This sample has fewer than 200,000 distinct CDR3 sequences, with over 15% found just once. The material sequenced was blood. These TCRs come from a woman in her 50s with Graves' hyperthyroidism.

This chain uses TRBV7-2 with TRBJ2-3, with 10 bases that match TRBD1. CDR3 length: 15 residues. Germline V gene data show CDR1 as SGHTA and CDR2 as FQGNSA. V lost 9 bases, J lost 4 bases, and 10 bases stayed unmatched. The CDR3 DNA sequence: TGTGCCAGGGGCGGGACAGGGGTTTCCGCAGATACGCAGTATTTT. Translation: CARGGTGVSADTQYF.

In its sample, this clonotype was seen many times. The J gene is TRBJ2-5, the V gene TRBV19; D is possibly TRBD1 (6 bases). Deletions cut 5 bases from V and 2 bases from J, with 15 bases between. Per germline, CDR1 LNHDA and CDR2 SQIVND (reference sequence). CDR3 length: 15 residues. The CDR3 DNA is TGTGCCAGTAGTCCGAGGACAGTGAGACAAGAGACCCAGTACTTC. Amino acid sequence: CASSPRTVRQETQYF.

Ten or more counts support this clonotype. V and J are TRBV7-8 and TRBJ1-2, with D perhaps matching TRBD1 (5 bases). From germline, CDR1 is SGHVS and CDR2 FQNEAQ. Trimming stripped 7 bases from V and 4 bases from J, with 13 bases between. This CDR3 comprises 13 residues. CDR3 in DNA: TGTGCCAGCACCTCGGGGCAGACCTATGGCTACACCTTC. It yields the protein CASTSGQTYGYTF.

This chain joins TRBV3-1 and TRBJ1-2; the match to TRBD1 covers 9 bases. With 0 bases clipped from V and 4 bases from J, the junction kept 9 bases outside the gene matches. Germline lookup yields CDR1 LGHDT and CDR2 YNNKEL (reference sequence). This CDR3 has 17 amino acids. The CDR3: CASSQEYRGQGFYGYTF. The DNA of the CDR3 is TGTGCCAGCAGCCAAGAGTATAGAGGACAGGGGTTCTATGGCTACACCTTC. The whole variable domain, remainder taken from reference TRBV3-1 and TRBJ1-2, is DTAVSQTPKYLVTQMGNDKSIKCEQNLGHDTMYWYKQDSKKFLKIMFSYNNKELIINETVPNRFSPKSPDKAHLNLHINSLELGDSAVYFCASSQEYRGQGFYGYTFGSGTRLTVV.

This clonotype was seen a few times. As DNA, the CDR3 is TGTGCCAGCAGCTGGGGGCGAGCTCGAGGCAGGTACAATGAGCAGTTCTTC. This sequence encodes CASSWGRARGRYNEQFF. The chain uses TRBV5-6 and TRBJ2-1, with a tentative D call TRBD1 (6 bases). V was clipped by 3 bases and J by 4 bases, with 20 bases between them. Germline CDR1 and CDR2: SGHDT and YYEEEE. The CDR3 length is 17 residues.

This clonotype was seen repeatedly, ten times or more. V gene TRBV7-9 combines with J gene TRBJ1-1, with a weak D call TRBD1 (5 bases). The CDR3 loop spans 14 amino acids. CDR1 and CDR2 (germline): SEHNR, FQNEAQ (reference sequence). V dropped 6 bases and J dropped 0 bases, with 11 bases sitting between them. The CDR3 region is CASRTTEMNTEAFF. CDR3 coding DNA: TGTGCCAGCAGGACGACAGAAATGAACACTGAAGCTTTCTTT.

The J gene is TRBJ2-1, the V gene TRBV4-1, with 16 positions matching TRBD2. The germline gives CDR1 MGHRA, CDR2 YSYEKL. Trimming at V came to 0 bases and at J to 10 bases, leaving 15 bases not matched to a gene. The CDR3 runs 20 residues. This CDR3 reads CASSQELRAPGLAGGLEQFF. CDR3 nucleotides: TGCGCCAGCAGCCAAGAGCTAAGGGCTCCGGGACTAGCGGGGGGGCTCGAGCAGTTCTTC.

This clonotype was seen ten or more times. This rearrangement joins TRBV7-2 to TRBJ2-2; TRBD2 aligns across 8 bases. The CDR3 is 15 amino acids. Trimming cost V 5 bases and J 7 bases; bases outside gene matches: 9. Per the germline V gene, CDR1 is SGHTA and CDR2 is FQGNSA. The CDR3 here is CASSIDGRGDGELFF. For the CDR3, the DNA is TGTGCCAGCAGCATAGATGGGCGGGGGGACGGGGAGCTGTTTTTT.

This chain uses TRBV27 with TRBJ2-5; 7 nucleotides line up with TRBD2. Germline lookup yields CDR1 MNHEY and CDR2 SMNVEV (reference sequence). The V gene end was trimmed by 5 bases and the J gene end by 3 bases; junction bases not matched to a gene: 15. This CDR3 is built from 17 residues. Here the CDR3 DNA reads TGTGCCAGCAGTCGAATATGGGGCGGGGGAAATAAAGAGACCCAGTACTTC. Protein: CASSRIWGGGNKETQYF.

The chain joins TRBV20-1 to TRBJ1-1; TRBD1 matches 8 bases. The CDR3 totals 13 residues. V was clipped by 6 bases and J by 5 bases; unmatched bases: 8. Germline V gene lookup returns CDR1 DFQATT and CDR2 SNEGSKA (reference sequence). As DNA, the CDR3 is TGCAGTGCCAAGGCAGGGGGCTGGACTGAAGCTTTCTTT. Its translation: CSAKAGGWTEAFF.

This clonotype showed up many times. V gene TRBV28 combines with J gene TRBJ1-6; TRBD1 is a possible D gene (5 bases). Trimming removed 3 bases from V and 7 bases from J, with 10 bases in between. Per germline, CDR1 MDHEN and CDR2 SYDVKM. The CDR3 contains 14 residues. The CDR3 DNA reads as TGTGCCAGCAGTTTGGGGGGAAGAAATTCACCCCTCCACTTT. The encoded protein is CASSLGGRNSPLHF.

This clonotype has ten or more counts. The chain uses TRBV20-1 and TRBJ1-2, with unresolved D. V was trimmed by 0 bases and J by 1 base, leaving 9 bases between them. The CDR3 is made up of 14 amino acids. CDR1 is DFQATT, CDR2 SNEGSKA, per germline (reference sequence). CDR3 amino acids: CSARDNGDNYGYTF. CDR3 in DNA: TGCAGTGCTAGAGATAACGGTGATAACTATGGCTACACCTTC.

This clonotype was counted many times. The chain employs TRBV12-3 or TRBV12-4 and TRBJ2-2; D uncertain. V gave up 3 bases and J gave up 6 bases, with 5 bases separating them. This CDR3 is built from 12 residues. The CDR3 DNA reads as TGTGCCAGCAGTTTTGGGCCCGGGGAGCTGTTTTTT. Amino acids: CASSFGPGELFF.

This clonotype appeared many times. At one boundary the junction diverges from the germline segment, which might be a read error. This rearrangement joins TRBV7-7 to TRBJ1-1; TRBD1 is a possible D gene (6 bases). Germline V lookup: CDR1 SSHAT, CDR2 FNYEAQ (reference sequence). The CDR3 runs to 17 residues. Written as DNA, the CDR3 is TGTGCTAGCAGCTTGCTTGGGGGCGGCCTGGCCAACACTGAAGCTTTCTTT. It encodes CASSLLGGGLANTEAFF.

In this sample, this clonotype turned up many times. The chain couples TRBV18 to TRBJ2-3, with a possible D match to TRBD1 (6 bases). This CDR3 is 14 amino acids long. Germline loops: CDR1 KGHSH, CDR2 LQKENI. Deletions cut 6 bases from V and 5 bases from J, with 15 bases between. CDR3 region: CASSARGEKDTQYF. Written as DNA, the CDR3 is TGTGCCAGCTCCGCCAGGGGTGAAAAAGATACGCAGTATTTT. Based on the CDR3 plus reference TRBV18 and TRBJ2-3, the full variable domain is NAGVMQNPRHLVRRRGQEARLRCSPMKGHSHVYWYRQLPEEGLKFMVYLQKENIIDESGMPKERFSAEFPKEGPSILRIQQVVRGDSAAYFCASSARGEKDTQYFGPGTRLTVL.

This clonotype has a count of ten or more. V is TRBV6-1 and J is TRBJ2-2; tentatively, D is TRBD1 or TRBD2 (5 bases each). V was clipped by 7 bases and J by 0 bases, with 12 bases between them. This CDR3 is built from 15 residues. The germline V gene has CDR1 MNHNS and CDR2 SASEGT. In nucleotides, the CDR3 is TGTGCCAGCACTCGGGGCCTCGCGAACACCGGGGAGCTGTTTTTT. It is translated as CASTRGLANTGELFF.

This rearrangement joins TRBV7-9 to TRBJ1-1, with D perhaps matching TRBD1 (6 bases). The V end lost 4 bases, the J end lost 6 bases, and 21 bases lay between the germline ends. In germline, CDR1 is SEHNR, CDR2 FQNEAQ (reference sequence). This CDR3 comprises 16 residues. This chain's CDR3 is CASSSLTGERGSEAFF. The CDR3 nucleotides read TGTGCCAGCAGCTCACTGACGGGAGAGAGGGGGTCTGAAGCTTTCTTT.

CDR3 protein: CASSSPGGGLMKTQYF. The CDR3 DNA reads as TGTGCCAGCAGCTCCCCCGGAGGGGGCCTCATGAAGACCCAGTACTTC. The chain couples TRBV9 to TRBJ2-5; D is perhaps TRBD1 (7 bases). The CDR3 runs to 16 residues. Trimming took off 4 bases at V and 6 bases at J, with 22 bases between the two ends. Per germline, CDR1 SGDLS and CDR2 YYNGEE.

This clonotype was counted between two and nine times. This chain links TRBV7-6 with TRBJ2-2; 13 nucleotides agree with TRBD2. From germline, CDR1 is SGHVS and CDR2 FNYEAQ. With 5 bases clipped from V and 7 bases from J, the junction kept 10 bases outside the gene matches. There are 17 residues in the CDR3. CDR3 in DNA: TGTGCCAGCAGCCCCCTGGGGACTAGCGGGGCAGGCGGGGAGCTGTTTTTT. Its protein product is CASSPLGTSGAGGELFF.

This clonotype was observed at least ten times. The chain links TRBV3-1 to TRBJ1-1, with 8 bases that match TRBD1. CDR3 length: 16 residues. J was trimmed by 1 base and V by 5 bases; bases with no gene match: 9. In germline, CDR1 is LGHDT, CDR2 YNNKEL (reference sequence). Here the CDR3 reads CASSIRTGTPNTEAFF. The CDR3 DNA reads as TGTGCCAGCAGCATTAGGACAGGGACTCCGAACACTGAAGCTTTCTTT.

The chain recombines TRBV20-1 with TRBJ1-1; D is unresolved. Trimming took off 3 bases at V and 1 base at J, with 15 bases between the two ends. The germline V gene has CDR1 DFQATT and CDR2 SNEGSKA (reference sequence). There are 15 residues in the CDR3. CDR3 nucleotides: TGCAGTGCTAGGCGCCCGCGGGTCGGGAACACTGAAGCTTTCTTT. Protein: CSARRPRVGNTEAFF.

To note about this clonotype: A clone one base away is much larger, so this may be a read error. No conserved phenylalanine or tryptophan is present at the end of the CDR3, so a read error is the likely explanation. The chain is built from TRBV6-1 and TRBJ2-1; D gene ambiguous. The germline V and J ends were trimmed by 6 bases and 7 bases, with 22 bases remaining between them. The CDR3 covers 16 residues. CDR1 and CDR2 (germline): MNHNS, SASEGT. CDR3 loop: CASRMELRAPRNEQFL. CDR3 DNA: TGTGCCAGCAGGATGGAGCTCCGGGCCCCAAGGAATGAGCAGTTCCTC.

This clonotype was seen many times. This chain uses TRBV28 with TRBJ2-4; perhaps TRBD2 as D (6 bases). Trimming shortened V by 8 bases and J by 1 base, and 6 bases separated the two germline ends. This CDR3 region has 12 residues. Per germline, CDR1 MDHEN and CDR2 SYDVKM. CDR3 sequence (DNA): TGTGCCAGCGGGGGGGCCAAAAACATTCAGTACTTC. It translates to CASGGAKNIQYF.

This chain connects TRBV28 to TRBJ2-1, with 14 bases aligning to TRBD2. J gave up 9 bases and V 5 bases, and 9 bases lay outside the gene matches. Germline-derived CDR1 and CDR2 are MDHEN and SYDVKM. The CDR3 contains 16 residues. CDR3 loop: CASSKTGLAGVREQFF. The DNA for the CDR3 is TGTGCCAGCAGTAAAACGGGACTAGCGGGAGTACGTGAGCAGTTCTTC.

There are many counts of this clonotype. The chain employs TRBV5-1 and TRBJ2-3; D tentatively reads TRBD1 or TRBD2 (5 bases each). CDR3 size: 13 residues. The V end lost 3 bases, the J end lost 4 bases, and 9 bases lay between the germline ends. From germline, CDR1 is SGHRS and CDR2 YFSETQ. The CDR3 nucleotides read TGCGCCAGCAGCTCCGGGACCCCAGATACGCAGTATTTT. Translation: CASSSGTPDTQYF.

This clonotype has at least ten counts. The chain is built from TRBV27 and TRBJ1-1; 8 nucleotides line up with TRBD1. The length of the CDR3 is 14 residues. From germline, CDR1 is MNHEY and CDR2 SMNVEV (reference sequence). The V segment lost 3 bases and the J segment 5 bases; nucleotides outside the gene matches: 5. In DNA form, the CDR3 reads TGTGCCAGCAGTTTTCAGGGGGCCAAGACTGAAGCTTTCTTT. This translates into CASSFQGAKTEAFF.

This clonotype occurred many times. V gene TRBV7-2 combines with J gene TRBJ1-5; perhaps TRBD1 as D (5 bases). Germline CDR1 is SGHTA and CDR2 is FQGNSA. The CDR3 consists of 15 residues. Trimming took 1 base from V and 4 from J, leaving 11 bases between them. The CDR3 protein is CASSLGGVINQPQHF. CDR3 sequence (DNA): TGTGCCAGCAGCTTAGGAGGGGTCATAAATCAGCCCCAGCATTTT.

The rearrangement uses TRBV11-2 and TRBJ2-5, with TRBD2 matching 7 bases. With V trimmed by 3 bases and J by 5 bases, 3 bases remained unmatched. This CDR3 has 13 residues. Germline-derived CDR1 and CDR2 are SGHAT and FQNNGV. In nucleotides, the CDR3 is TGTGCCAGCAGCTTGGGGGGGTGGGAGACCCAGTACTTC. It encodes CASSLGGWETQYF.

This clonotype was recorded many times. The rearrangement joins TRBV5-4 to TRBJ2-6, with TRBD1 matching over 8 bases. The germline gives CDR1 SGHNT, CDR2 YYREEE (reference sequence). The CDR3 has 16 residues. V gave up 7 bases and J gave up 1 base; unmatched junction bases: 7. The CDR3, as DNA: TGTGCCAGCGGGCAGGGGGCTTCGTCTGGGGCCAACGTCCTGACTTTC. Amino acids: CASGQGASSGANVLTF.

The chain links TRBV12-3 or TRBV12-4 to TRBJ1-3, with D uncertain. Trimming shortened V by 3 bases and J by 1 base, and 10 bases separated the two germline ends. The CDR3 sequence is 15 residues long. In DNA, the CDR3 is TGTGCCAGCAGTTTGGAGGGAAGGTCTGGAAACACCATATATTTT. Protein sequence: CASSLEGRSGNTIYF.

This clonotype was seen ten or more times. This chain links TRBV6-5 with TRBJ1-2; a possible D gene is TRBD1 (5 bases). Germline V gene data show CDR1 as MNHEY and CDR2 as SVGAGI. This CDR3 has 15 amino acids. Trimming cost V 0 bases and J 4 bases, with 12 bases left between them. The CDR3 sequence: CASSYSAPGGYGYTF. The CDR3 DNA follows: TGTGCCAGCAGTTACTCTGCCCCGGGGGGCTATGGCTACACCTTC.

V usage is TRBV6-2 or TRBV6-3 and J usage is TRBJ1-1; 7 bases match TRBD1. The CDR3 contains 13 residues. Germline CDR1 and CDR2: MNHEY and SVGEGT. The V segment lost 6 bases and the J segment 4 bases; nucleotides outside the gene matches: 5. DNA of the CDR3: TGTGCCAGCAGACAACAGGGGATCACTGAAGCTTTCTTT. Its translation: CASRQQGITEAFF.